This TCR beta chain was recovered during a study of control samples from healthy donors and cancer patients. V was trimmed by 6 bases and J by 9 bases, leaving 18 bases between them. This CDR3 is built from 14 residues. Germline V gives CDR1 KGHSH, CDR2 LQKENI. Measured with immunoSEQ multiplex PCR; TCRdb has only the in-frame clones, and not every one. Seen here are 70,000 or so clones, about 80% observed once, and the top ten hold roughly 28%. The chain joins TRBV18 to TRBJ2-1; perhaps D is TRBD1 or TRBD2 (5 bases each). Specimen: blood. The sequence came from a man aged 45-60 years in good health. The CDR3 DNA follows: TGTGCCAGCTCCCCAGGGAGAGGGATATCTGAGCAGTTCTTC. It specifies CASSPGRGISEQFF.